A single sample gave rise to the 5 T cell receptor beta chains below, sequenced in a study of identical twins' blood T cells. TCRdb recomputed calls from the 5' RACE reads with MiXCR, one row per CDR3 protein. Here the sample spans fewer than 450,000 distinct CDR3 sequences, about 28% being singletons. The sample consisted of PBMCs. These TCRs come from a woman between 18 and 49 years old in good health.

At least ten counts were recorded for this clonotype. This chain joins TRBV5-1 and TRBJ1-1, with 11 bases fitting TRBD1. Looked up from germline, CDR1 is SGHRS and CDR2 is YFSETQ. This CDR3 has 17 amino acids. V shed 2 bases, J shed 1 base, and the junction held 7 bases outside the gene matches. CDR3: CASSFGQGAIPNTEAFF. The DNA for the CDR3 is TGCGCCAGCAGCTTCGGACAGGGGGCGATCCCGAACACTGAAGCTTTCTTT. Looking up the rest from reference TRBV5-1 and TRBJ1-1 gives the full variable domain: KAGVTQTPRYLIKTRGQQVTLSCSPISGHRSVSWYQQTPGQGLQFLFEYFSETQRNKGNFPGRFSGRQFSNSRSEMNVSTLELGDSALYLCASSFGQGAIPNTEAFFGQGTRLTVV.

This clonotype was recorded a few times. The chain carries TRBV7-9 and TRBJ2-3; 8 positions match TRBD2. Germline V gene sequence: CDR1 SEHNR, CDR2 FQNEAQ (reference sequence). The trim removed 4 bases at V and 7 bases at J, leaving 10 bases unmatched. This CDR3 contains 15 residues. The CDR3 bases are TGTGCCAGCAGCTCGGGACTAGAGGAGCGTAATACGCAGTATTTT. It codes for CASSSGLEERNTQYF.

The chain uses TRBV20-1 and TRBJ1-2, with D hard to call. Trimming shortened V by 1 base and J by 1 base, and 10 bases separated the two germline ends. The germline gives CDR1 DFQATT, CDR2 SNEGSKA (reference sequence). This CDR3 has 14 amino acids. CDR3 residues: CSARGRSFNYGYTF. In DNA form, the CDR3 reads TGCAGTGCTAGAGGTCGATCTTTTAACTATGGCTACACCTTC.

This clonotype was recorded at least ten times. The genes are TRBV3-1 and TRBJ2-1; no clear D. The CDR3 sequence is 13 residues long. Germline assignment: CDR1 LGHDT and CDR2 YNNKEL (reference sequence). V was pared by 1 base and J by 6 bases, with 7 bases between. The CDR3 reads CASSQVLPNEQFF. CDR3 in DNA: TGTGCCAGCAGCCAAGTACTCCCCAATGAGCAGTTCTTC.

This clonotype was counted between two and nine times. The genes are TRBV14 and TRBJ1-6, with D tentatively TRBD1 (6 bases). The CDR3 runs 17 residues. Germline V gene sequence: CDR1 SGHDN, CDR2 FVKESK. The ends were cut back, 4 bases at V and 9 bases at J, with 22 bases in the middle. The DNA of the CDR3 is TGTGCCAGCAGCCCCATGCAGGGGATGAGCTTAGGTTCACCCCTCCACTTT. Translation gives CASSPMQGMSLGSPLHF.